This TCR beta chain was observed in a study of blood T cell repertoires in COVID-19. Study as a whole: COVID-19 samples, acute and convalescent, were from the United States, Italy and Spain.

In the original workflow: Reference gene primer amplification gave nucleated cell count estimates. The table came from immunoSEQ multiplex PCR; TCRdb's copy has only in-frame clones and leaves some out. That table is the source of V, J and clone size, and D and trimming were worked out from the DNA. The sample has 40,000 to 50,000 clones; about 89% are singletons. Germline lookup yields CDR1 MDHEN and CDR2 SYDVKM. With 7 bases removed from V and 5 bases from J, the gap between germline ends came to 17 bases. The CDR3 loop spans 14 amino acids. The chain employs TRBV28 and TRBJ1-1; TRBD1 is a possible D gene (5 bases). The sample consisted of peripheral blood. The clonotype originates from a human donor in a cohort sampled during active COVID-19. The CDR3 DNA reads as TGTGCCAGCAACCCTCTGGGGGGGGATACTGAAGCTTTCTTT. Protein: CASNPLGGDTEAFF.